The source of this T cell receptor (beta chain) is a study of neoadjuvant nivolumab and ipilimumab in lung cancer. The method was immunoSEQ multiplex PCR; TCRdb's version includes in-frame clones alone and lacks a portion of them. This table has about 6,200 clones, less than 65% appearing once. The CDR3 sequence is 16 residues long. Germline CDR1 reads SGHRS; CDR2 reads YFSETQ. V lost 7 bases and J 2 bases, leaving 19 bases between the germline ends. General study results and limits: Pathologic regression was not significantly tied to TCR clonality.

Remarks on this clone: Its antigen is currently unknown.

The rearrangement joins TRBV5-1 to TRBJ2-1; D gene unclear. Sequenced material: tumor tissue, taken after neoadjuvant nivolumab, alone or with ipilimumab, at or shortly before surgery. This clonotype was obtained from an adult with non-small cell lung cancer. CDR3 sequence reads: CASAGKGPNPYNEQFF. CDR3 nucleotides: TGCGCCAGCGCAGGAAAAGGTCCGAATCCCTACAATGAGCAGTTCTTC. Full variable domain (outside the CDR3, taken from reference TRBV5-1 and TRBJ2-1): KAGVTQTPRYLIKTRGQQVTLSCSPISGHRSVSWYQQTPGQGLQFLFEYFSETQRNKGNFPGRFSGRQFSNSRSEMNVSTLELGDSALYLCASAGKGPNPYNEQFFGPGTRLTVL.